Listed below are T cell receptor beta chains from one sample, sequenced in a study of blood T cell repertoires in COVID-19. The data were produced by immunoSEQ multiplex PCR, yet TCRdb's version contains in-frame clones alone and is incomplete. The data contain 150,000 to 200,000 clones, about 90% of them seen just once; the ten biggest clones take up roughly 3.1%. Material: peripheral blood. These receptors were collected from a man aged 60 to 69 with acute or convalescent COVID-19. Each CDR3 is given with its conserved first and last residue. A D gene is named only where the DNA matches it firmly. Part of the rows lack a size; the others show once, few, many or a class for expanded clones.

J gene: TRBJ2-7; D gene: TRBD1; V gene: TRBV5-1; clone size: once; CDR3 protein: CASSFPGQGYEQYF
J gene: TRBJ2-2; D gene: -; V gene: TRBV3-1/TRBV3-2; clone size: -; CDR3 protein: CASSQLRGHTGELFF
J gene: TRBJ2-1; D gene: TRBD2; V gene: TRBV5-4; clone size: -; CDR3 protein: CASSPGLAGGRSYNEQFF
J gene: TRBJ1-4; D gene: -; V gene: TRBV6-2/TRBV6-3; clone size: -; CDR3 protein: CASSAPGGAGEKLFF
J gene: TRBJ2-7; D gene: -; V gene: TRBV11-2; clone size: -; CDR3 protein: CASSLDPRGGRGEQYF
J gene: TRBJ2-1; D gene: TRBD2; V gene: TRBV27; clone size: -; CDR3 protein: CASSLSSGGNWFF
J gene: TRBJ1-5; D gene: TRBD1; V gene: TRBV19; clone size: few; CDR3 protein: CASSMPGTDHQPQHF
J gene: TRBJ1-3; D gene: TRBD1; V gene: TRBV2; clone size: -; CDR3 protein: CASSGQGAKGNTIYF
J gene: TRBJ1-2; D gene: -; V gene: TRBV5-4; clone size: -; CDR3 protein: CASSSEVSYTF
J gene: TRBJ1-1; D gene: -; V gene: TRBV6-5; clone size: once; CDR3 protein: CASSYRSGLALEAFF
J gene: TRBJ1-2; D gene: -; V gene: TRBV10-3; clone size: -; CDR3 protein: CAISESADNINYGYTF
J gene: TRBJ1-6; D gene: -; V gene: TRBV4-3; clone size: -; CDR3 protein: CASSVRAYNSPLHF
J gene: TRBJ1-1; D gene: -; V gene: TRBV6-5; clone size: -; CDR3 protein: CASSYGRSWTEAFF
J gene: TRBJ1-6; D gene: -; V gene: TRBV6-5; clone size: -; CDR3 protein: CASTETETSPLHF
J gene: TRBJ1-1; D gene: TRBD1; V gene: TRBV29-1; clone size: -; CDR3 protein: CSVAVQGVDTEAFF
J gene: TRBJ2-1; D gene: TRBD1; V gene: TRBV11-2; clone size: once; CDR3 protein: CASSSTRQGGYNEQFF
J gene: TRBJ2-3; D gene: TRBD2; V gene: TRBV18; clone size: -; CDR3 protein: CASSATLAGGRDTQYF
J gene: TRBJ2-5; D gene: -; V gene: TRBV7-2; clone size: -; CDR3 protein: CASSLAATEETQYF
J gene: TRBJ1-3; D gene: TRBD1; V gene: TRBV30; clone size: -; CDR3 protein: CAWNLRGLGNTIYF
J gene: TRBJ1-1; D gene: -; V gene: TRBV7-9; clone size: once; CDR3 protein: CASSLALTGPLNTEAFF
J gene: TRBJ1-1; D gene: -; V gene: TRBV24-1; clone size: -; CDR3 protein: CATSDTGNTEAFF
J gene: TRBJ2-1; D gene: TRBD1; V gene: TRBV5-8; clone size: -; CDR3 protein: CASSSQGAPYNEQFF
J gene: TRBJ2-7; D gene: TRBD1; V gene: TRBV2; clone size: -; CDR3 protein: CASGDSPYEQYF
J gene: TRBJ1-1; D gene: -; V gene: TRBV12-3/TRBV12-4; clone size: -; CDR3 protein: CASSKVTGAFF
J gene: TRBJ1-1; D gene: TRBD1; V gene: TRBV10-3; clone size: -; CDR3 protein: CATRGSGGKTEAFF
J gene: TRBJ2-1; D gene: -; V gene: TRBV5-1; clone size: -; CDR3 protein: CASQYGGGNEQFF
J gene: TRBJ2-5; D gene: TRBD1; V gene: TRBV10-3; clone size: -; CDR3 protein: CAISGAGTGINQETQYF
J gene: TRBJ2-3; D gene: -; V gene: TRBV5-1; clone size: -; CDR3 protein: CASSWSFQGGDTQYF
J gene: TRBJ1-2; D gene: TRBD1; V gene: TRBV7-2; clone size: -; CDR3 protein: CASSFQQGTGGFGYTF
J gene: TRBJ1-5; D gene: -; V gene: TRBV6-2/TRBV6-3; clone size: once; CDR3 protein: CASSSRAGTLYQPQHF
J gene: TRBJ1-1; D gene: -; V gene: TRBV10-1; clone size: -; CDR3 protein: CASSAGHTNTEAFF
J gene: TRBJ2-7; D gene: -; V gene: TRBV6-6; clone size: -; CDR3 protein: CASRETAGGGEQYF
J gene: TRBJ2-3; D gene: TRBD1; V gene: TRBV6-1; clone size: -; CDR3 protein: CASSGLLRTGDTDTQYF
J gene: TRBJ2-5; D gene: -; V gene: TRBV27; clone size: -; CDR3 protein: CASSLSGGGWTQYF
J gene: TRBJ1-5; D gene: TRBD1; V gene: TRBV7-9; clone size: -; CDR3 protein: CASSLGQGTQPQHF
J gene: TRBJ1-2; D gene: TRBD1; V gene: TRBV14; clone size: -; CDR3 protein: CASSRGTGAGYTF
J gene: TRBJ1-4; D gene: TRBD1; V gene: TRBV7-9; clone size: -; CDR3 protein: CASSAEGTGLREKLFF
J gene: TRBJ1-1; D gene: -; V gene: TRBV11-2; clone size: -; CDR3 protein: CASSLDLVMNTEAFF
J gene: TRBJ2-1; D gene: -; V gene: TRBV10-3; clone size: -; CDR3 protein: CAISGAGNNEQFF
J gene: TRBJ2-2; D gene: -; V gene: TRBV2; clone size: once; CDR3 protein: CASRAPRVAGELFF
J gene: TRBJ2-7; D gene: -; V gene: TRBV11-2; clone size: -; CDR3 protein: CASSPLRGSYEQYF
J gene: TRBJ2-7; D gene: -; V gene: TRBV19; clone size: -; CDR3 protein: CASSGAHGTYEQYF
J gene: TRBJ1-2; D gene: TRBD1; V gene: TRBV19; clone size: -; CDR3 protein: CASSISRGTGLYGYTF
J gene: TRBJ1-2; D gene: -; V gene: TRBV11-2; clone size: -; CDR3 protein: CASRWPLRTEGNYGYTF
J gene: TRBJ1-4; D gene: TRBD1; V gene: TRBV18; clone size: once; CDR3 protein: CASSGPGQVEKLFF
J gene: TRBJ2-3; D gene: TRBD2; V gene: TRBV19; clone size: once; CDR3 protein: CASSGGAVTDTQYF
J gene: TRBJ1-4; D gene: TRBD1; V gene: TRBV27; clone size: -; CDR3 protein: CASSSYGQANEKLFF
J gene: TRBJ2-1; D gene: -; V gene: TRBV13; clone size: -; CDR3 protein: CASSRPEGSLREQFF
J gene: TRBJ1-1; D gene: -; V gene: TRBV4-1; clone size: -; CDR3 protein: CASSQRGGNTEAFF
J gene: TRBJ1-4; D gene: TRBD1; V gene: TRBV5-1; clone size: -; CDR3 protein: CASSFQGTGSNEKLFF
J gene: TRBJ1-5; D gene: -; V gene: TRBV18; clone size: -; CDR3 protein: CASSQGYNQPQHF
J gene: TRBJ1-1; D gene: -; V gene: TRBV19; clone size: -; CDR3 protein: CASSYRENTEAFF
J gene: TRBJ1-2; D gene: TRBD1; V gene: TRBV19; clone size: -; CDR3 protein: CASQKPGQRPYGYTF
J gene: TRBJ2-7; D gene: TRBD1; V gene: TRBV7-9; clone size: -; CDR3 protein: CASSLRTGGPYEQYF
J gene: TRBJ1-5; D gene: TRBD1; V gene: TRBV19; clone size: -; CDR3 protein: CASSNQGARNQPQHF
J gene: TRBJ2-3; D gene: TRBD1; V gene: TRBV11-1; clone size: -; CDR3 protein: CASSLGQGFTDTQYF